This entry is about one TCR beta chain. In the source study's methods: Amplification with reference gene primers provided the estimates of nucleated cell counts. The data were produced by immunoSEQ multiplex PCR, yet TCRdb's version contains in-frame clones alone and is incomplete. The V and J calls and clone size are taken from that table; D and trimming were inferred from the DNA. The table includes approximately 350,000 clones, around 86% detected once. Which cohort a participant joined came from the clinical history participants gave. Cohort 3 donors counted as recovered after two negative PCRs, clearance, or resolved symptoms. This sample is part of a study of blood T cell repertoires in COVID-19. Study-wide background: The analysed material was cDNA or gDNA that came from T cells, B-cell-depleted T cells, or PBMCs.

Germline V CDR1 and CDR2: SNHLY, FYNNEI. V was pared by 6 bases and J by 1 base, with 12 bases between. This CDR3 is 14 amino acids long. The clonotype was recovered from a woman aged 50 to 60 who had recovered from COVID-19. This sequence joins TRBV2 and TRBJ2-5; weak D call: TRBD1 (5 bases). Sequenced sample: PBMCs or T cells enriched from blood (not recorded which). The chain's CDR3 is CASSPETVQETQYF. CDR3 sequence (DNA): TGTGCCAGCAGCCCAGAGACAGTCCAAGAGACCCAGTACTTC.